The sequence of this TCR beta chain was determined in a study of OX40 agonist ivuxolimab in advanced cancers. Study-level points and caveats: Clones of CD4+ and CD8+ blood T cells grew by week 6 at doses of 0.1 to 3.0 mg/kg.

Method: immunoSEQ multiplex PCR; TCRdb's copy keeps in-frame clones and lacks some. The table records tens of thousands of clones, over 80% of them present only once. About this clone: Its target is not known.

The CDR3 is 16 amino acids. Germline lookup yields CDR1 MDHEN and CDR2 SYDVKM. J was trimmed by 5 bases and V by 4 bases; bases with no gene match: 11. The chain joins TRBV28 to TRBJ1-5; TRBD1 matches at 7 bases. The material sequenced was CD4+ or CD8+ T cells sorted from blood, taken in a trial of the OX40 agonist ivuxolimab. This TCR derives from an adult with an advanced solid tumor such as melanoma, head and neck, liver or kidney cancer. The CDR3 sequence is CASSSRTGPNHQPQHF. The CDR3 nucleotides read TGTGCCAGCAGTTCACGGACAGGCCCGAATCATCAGCCCCAGCATTTT.